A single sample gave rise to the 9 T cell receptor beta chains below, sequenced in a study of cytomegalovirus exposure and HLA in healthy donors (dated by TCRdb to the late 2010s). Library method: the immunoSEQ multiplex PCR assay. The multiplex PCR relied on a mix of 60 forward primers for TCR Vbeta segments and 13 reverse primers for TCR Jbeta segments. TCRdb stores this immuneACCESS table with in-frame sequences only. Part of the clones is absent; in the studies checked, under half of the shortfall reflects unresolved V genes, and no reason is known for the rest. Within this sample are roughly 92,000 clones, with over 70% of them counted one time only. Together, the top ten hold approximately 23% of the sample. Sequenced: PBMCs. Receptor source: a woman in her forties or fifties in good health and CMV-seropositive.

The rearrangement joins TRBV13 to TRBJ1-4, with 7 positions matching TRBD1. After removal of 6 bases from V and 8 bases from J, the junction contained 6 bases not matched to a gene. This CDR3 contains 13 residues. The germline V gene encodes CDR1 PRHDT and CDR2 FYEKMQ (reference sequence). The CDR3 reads CASRRQGSEKLFF. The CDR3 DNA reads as TGTGCCAGCAGACGACAGGGATCCGAAAAACTGTTTTTT.

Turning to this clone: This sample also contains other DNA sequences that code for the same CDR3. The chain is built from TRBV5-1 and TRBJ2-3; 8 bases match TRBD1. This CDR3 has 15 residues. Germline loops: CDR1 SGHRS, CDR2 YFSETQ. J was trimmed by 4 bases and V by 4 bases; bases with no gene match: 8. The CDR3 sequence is CASSASGTGPDTQYF. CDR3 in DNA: TGCGCCAGCAGCGCATCCGGGACAGGTCCAGATACGCAGTATTTT.

The CDR3 reads CASSQGHHTTYEQYF. CDR3 DNA sequence: TGTGCCAGCAGCCAAGGACACCATACTACCTACGAGCAGTACTTC. The genes are TRBV7-2 and TRBJ2-7, with D possibly being TRBD1 (5 bases). The germline V and J ends were trimmed by 5 bases and 2 bases, with 16 bases remaining between them. The CDR3 loop spans 15 amino acids. Germline CDR1 is SGHTA and CDR2 is FQGNSA. Complete variable domain (other parts from reference TRBV7-2 and TRBJ2-7): GAGVSQSPSNKVTEKGKDVELRCDPISGHTALYWYRQSLGQGLEFLIYFQGNSAPDKSGLPSDRFSAERTGGSVSTLTIQRTQQEDSAVYLCASSQGHHTTYEQYFGPGTRLTVT.

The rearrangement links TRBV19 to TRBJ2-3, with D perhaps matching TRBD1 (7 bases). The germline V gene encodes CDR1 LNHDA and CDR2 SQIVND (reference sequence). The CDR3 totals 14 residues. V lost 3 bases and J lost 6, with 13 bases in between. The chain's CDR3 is CASSMAGGSDTQYF. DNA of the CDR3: TGTGCCAGTAGTATGGCAGGGGGGAGTGATACGCAGTATTTT.

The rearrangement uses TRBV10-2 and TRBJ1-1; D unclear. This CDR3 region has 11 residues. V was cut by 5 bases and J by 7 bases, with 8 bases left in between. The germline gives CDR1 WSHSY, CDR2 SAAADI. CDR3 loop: CASSSSFEAFF. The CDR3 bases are TGCGCCAGCAGTTCCTCCTTTGAAGCTTTCTTT.

In DNA, the CDR3 is TGTGCCAGTAGTATACAGGGATTCAATCAGCCCCAGCATTTT. Its protein is CASSIQGFNQPQHF. This chain uses TRBV19 with TRBJ1-5, with a tentative D call TRBD1 (5 bases). The germline V and J ends were trimmed by 2 bases and 3 bases, with 8 bases remaining between them. This CDR3 has 14 residues. Looked up from germline, CDR1 is LNHDA and CDR2 is SQIVND (reference sequence).

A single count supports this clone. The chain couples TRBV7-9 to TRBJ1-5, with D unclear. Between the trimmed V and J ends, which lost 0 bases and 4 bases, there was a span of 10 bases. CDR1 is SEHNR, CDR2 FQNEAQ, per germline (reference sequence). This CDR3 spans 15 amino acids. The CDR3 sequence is CASSLASADNQPQHF. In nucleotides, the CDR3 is TGTGCCAGCAGCTTAGCATCGGCGGATAATCAGCCCCAGCATTTT. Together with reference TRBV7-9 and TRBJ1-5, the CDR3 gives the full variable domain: DTGVSQNPRHKITKRGQNVTFRCDPISEHNRLYWYRQTLGQGPEFLTYFQNEAQLEKSRLLSDRFSAERPKGSFSTLEIQRTEQGDSAMYLCASSLASADNQPQHFGDGTRLSIL.

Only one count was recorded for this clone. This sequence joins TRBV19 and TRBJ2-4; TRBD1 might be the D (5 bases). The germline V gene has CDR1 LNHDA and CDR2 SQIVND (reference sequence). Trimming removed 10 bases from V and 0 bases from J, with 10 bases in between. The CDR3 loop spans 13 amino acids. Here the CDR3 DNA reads TGTGCCACCAGAGACAGAGCCAAAAACATTCAGTACTTC. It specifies CATRDRAKNIQYF.

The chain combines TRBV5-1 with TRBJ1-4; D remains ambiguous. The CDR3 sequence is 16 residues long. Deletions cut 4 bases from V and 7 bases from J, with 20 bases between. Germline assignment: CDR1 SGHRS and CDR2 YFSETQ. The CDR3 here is CASSPIDSSGGEKLFF. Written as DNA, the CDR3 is TGCGCCAGCAGCCCTATTGACTCCTCCGGAGGTGAAAAACTGTTTTTT.